This TCR beta chain was found in a study of vaccination and CD4 T cells after COVID-19. Across the study: Control cultures, each given a CEFX pool, an HIV-1 Nef pool, or no peptide, were included. Study conclusions and caveats: Data came from relatively few convalescent patients and lacked early post-infection timepoints.

The treatment denotes: roughly 11-day PBMC culture with coronavirus spike peptide pools or control peptides (ViraFEST assay). Gathering of the CD4+ T cells, from the unexposed donor, took place before the COVID-19 pandemic (2011-2018). Peptide-pool expansion of antigen-specific T cells preceded TCR sequencing in ViraFEST. Once obtained from cultured CD4+ T cells, the DNA was sequenced using the Oncomine TCR Beta short-read assay. DNA came from CD4+ T cells after culture. TCRdb re-called the PCR reads with MiXCR, one entry per CDR3 protein. The top ten clones hold around 34% of a sample with thousands of distinct CDR3 sequences, over 35% of them seen once. V lost 5 bases to trimming and J lost 5 bases, with 13 bases between them. This CDR3 has 14 amino acids. A word on this clonotype: Its antigen is undetermined.

The sequence derives from a human donor in good health. Sample: CD4+ T cells from blood, cultured in vitro. The chain employs TRBV12-3 or TRBV12-4 and TRBJ1-5, with D possibly TRBD1 on 6 matching bases. The CDR3 DNA reads TGTGCCAGCAGTCCCGCCAGGGGAGATCAGCCCCAGCATTTT. Its translation is CASSPARGDQPQHF.